The sequence of this T cell receptor beta chain was determined in a study of metastatic and nonmetastatic thyroid tumors. Study-level background: Repertoire comparison spanned blood and tumor or nodule tissue of malignant and benign thyroid patients. General study results and limits: TCR beta diversity was reportedly significantly higher in malignant thyroid tumors than benign nodules, in blood and tumor.

Germline values: CDR1 MNHNS, CDR2 SASEGT. V dropped 2 bases and J dropped 4; count of bases not matched to a gene: 3. The CDR3 sequence is 14 residues long. Every patient underwent thyroid surgery untreated. This clone has a count of ten or more. What it recognizes is unknown. In the source study's methods: A classifier of distant metastasis in papillary thyroid cancer was built from CDR3 differences (across clinicopathological groups). TCRdb re-processed the PCR reads through MiXCR. TCRdb's processing, not the authors' own work, is the source of the V and J calls. The profile shows some 83,000 clones, approximately 13% of them singletons.

This sequence originates from a female donor with papillary thyroid cancer or a benign thyroid nodule (not recorded which). Some clones in this sample may be carry-over from other donors' samples. The V call is TRBV6-1, the J call TRBJ1-1; 8 positions match TRBD1. Sequenced sample: tumor tissue. CDR3 DNA sequence: TGTGCCAGCAGTGAACTTGACAGGGGCACTGAAGCTTTCTTT. It codes for CASSELDRGTEAFF.